Below are 25 T cell receptor beta chains sequenced from a single sample in a study of neoadjuvant nivolumab and ipilimumab in lung cancer. Profiling relied on immunoSEQ multiplex PCR, and the TCRdb table lists in-frame clones only, not all of them. The data show fewer than 20,000 clones, 76% seen once. Sequenced material: tumor tissue, taken after neoadjuvant nivolumab, alone or with ipilimumab, at or shortly before surgery. The receptors shown here come from an adult with non-small cell lung cancer.

A word on this clone: Other DNA sequences in this sample translate to the same CDR3. The chain couples TRBV10-3 to TRBJ2-3; TRBD1 might be the D (6 bases). V gave up 4 bases and J gave up 0 bases, with 11 bases separating them. The CDR3 consists of 15 residues. Per germline, CDR1 ENHRY and CDR2 SYGVKD. CDR3 region: CAISGRDISTDTQYF. The CDR3 coding sequence is TGTGCCATCAGTGGACGGGACATTAGCACAGATACGCAGTATTTT.

The V and J genes are TRBV5-4 and TRBJ2-5; TRBD1 aligns across 7 bases. The junction had 1 base not matched to a gene; V was cut back by 4 bases and J by 1 base. The CDR3 has 13 residues. Germline CDR1 reads SGHNT; CDR2 reads YYREEE (reference sequence). The CDR3 bases are TGTGCCAGCAGCCGGGACAGCCAAGAGACCCAGTACTTC. Residues: CASSRDSQETQYF.

The chain is built from TRBV30 and TRBJ2-7, with TRBD2 identical over 9 bases. Germline assignment: CDR1 GTSNPN and CDR2 SVGIG (reference sequence). The CDR3 runs to 14 residues. With V trimmed by 0 bases and J by 2 bases, 2 bases remained unmatched. CDR3 protein: CAWSVLAGAYEQYF. The CDR3 DNA reads as TGTGCCTGGAGTGTATTAGCGGGAGCCTACGAGCAGTACTTC.

This chain connects TRBV14 to TRBJ1-1, with no clear D. Per germline, CDR1 SGHDN and CDR2 FVKESK. The V gene lost 4 bases and the J gene lost 11 bases, with 20 bases spanning the gap. This CDR3 is built from 14 residues. The chain's CDR3 is CASSPQVGTTGAFF. The CDR3 nucleotides are TGTGCCAGCAGCCCACAAGTAGGTACCACTGGTGCTTTCTTT.

V usage is TRBV6-6 and J usage is TRBJ1-2; TRBD1 matches at 7 bases. CDR1 and CDR2 (germline): MNHNY, SVGAGI (reference sequence). The length of the CDR3 is 14 residues. Trimming removed 7 bases from V and 6 bases from J; junction bases left unmatched: 11. The CDR3 loop reads CASIHRDSPNGYTF. CDR3 nucleotides: TGTGCCAGCATTCACCGGGACAGTCCTAATGGCTACACCTTC.

The genes are TRBV7-2 and TRBJ2-5, with TRBD2 identical over 7 bases. The V segment lost 4 bases and the J segment 4 bases; nucleotides outside the gene matches: 6. The CDR3 is 14 amino acids. Germline loops: CDR1 SGHTA, CDR2 FQGNSA. The CDR3 coding sequence is TGTGCCAGCAGCTATTCGACTAGCAGAGAGACCCAGTACTTC. It codes for CASSYSTSRETQYF.

The gene calls are TRBV5-1 and TRBJ2-7; D gene ambiguous. Between the trimmed V and J ends, which lost 1 base and 2 bases, there was a span of 4 bases. Germline assignment: CDR1 SGHRS and CDR2 YFSETQ. This CDR3 contains 12 residues. CDR3 sequence: CASSLTAYEQYF. As DNA, the CDR3 is TGCGCCAGCAGCTTGACAGCCTACGAGCAGTACTTC.

This clone was seen a few times. The chain links TRBV6-5 to TRBJ1-2, with TRBD1 identical over 8 bases. The CDR3 has 12 residues. Germline V gene lookup returns CDR1 MNHEY and CDR2 SVGAGI. J gave up 10 bases and V 0 bases, and 1 base lay outside the gene matches. CDR3 bases: TGTGCCAGCAGTTACTCGGACAGGGTCTACACCTTC. As protein: CASSYSDRVYTF.

CDR3 region: CASSRQGGQPQHF. In DNA, the CDR3 is TGTGCCAGCAGTCGACAGGGTGGTCAGCCCCAGCATTTT. This chain connects TRBV6-6 to TRBJ1-5, with TRBD1 matching over 7 bases. This CDR3 has 13 residues. The trim removed 5 bases at V and 6 bases at J, leaving 4 bases unmatched. Per germline, CDR1 MNHNY and CDR2 SVGAGI (reference sequence).

The CDR3: CASMDRGGPDTQYF. The CDR3 DNA reads TGCGCCAGCATGGATCGTGGGGGCCCAGATACGCAGTATTTT. The V call is TRBV5-1, the J call TRBJ2-3; D perhaps matches TRBD1 (6 bases). Germline CDR1 SGHRS, CDR2 YFSETQ. CDR3 size: 14 residues. Trimming stripped 6 bases from V and 4 bases from J, with 15 bases between.

Judged by abundance, this clone is medium-sized. V gene TRBV27 combines with J gene TRBJ2-6, with D possibly being TRBD1 or TRBD2 (6 bases each). In germline, CDR1 is MNHEY, CDR2 SMNVEV (reference sequence). The CDR3 covers 18 residues. Trimming pared 5 bases from V and 0 bases from J, leaving 17 bases between. The CDR3 DNA is TGTGCCAGCAGTCCACTAGTGGGGGGCCCCTCTGGGGCCAACGTCCTGACTTTC. Residues: CASSPLVGGPSGANVLTF. The complete variable domain, with remaining parts taken from reference TRBV27 and TRBJ2-6, reads EAQVTQNPRYLITVTGKKLTVTCSQNMNHEYMSWYRQDPGLGLRQIYYSMNVEVTDKGDVPEGYKVSRKEKRNFPLILESPSPNQTSLYFCASSPLVGGPSGANVLTFGAGSRLTVL.

The chain couples TRBV11-3 to TRBJ2-1; TRBD1 agrees at 8 bases. Germline V gives CDR1 SGHNT, CDR2 YENEEA. J gave up 3 bases and V 5 bases, and 3 bases lay outside the gene matches. This CDR3 has 14 amino acids. Written as DNA, the CDR3 is TGTGCCAGCAGCCCGGGACAGGACTACAATGAGCAGTTCTTC. Its translation is CASSPGQDYNEQFF.

This clone was observed once. In DNA, the CDR3 is TGTGCCAGCTCACCACCCAGCGCCGACTCTGGAAACACCATATATTTT. It translates to CASSPPSADSGNTIYF. The chain employs TRBV18 and TRBJ1-3; D is undetermined. The germline CDR1 and CDR2 sequences are KGHSH and LQKENI. V was cut by 0 bases and J by 0 bases, with 9 bases left in between. The CDR3 is 16 residues long.

The chain uses TRBV27 and TRBJ1-1, with D maybe TRBD1 (5 bases). The V end was cut by 6 bases, the J end by 7 bases, with 9 bases between. CDR3 length: 11 residues. The germline CDR1 and CDR2 sequences are MNHEY and SMNVEV (reference sequence). CDR3 residues: CASRGPVEAFF. CDR3 sequence (DNA): TGTGCCAGCAGGGGACCGGTTGAAGCTTTCTTT.

The CDR3, as DNA: TGCGCCAGCAGTGAGGTTGGCGGGAGGGGCGGGGAGCTGTTTTTT. Its protein is CASSEVGGRGGELFF. The V call is TRBV10-2, the J call TRBJ2-2, with TRBD2 matching 9 bases. This CDR3 is built from 15 residues. The germline V gene encodes CDR1 WSHSY and CDR2 SAAADI. Losses at the gene ends were 2 bases for V and 7 bases for J; bases not matched to a gene: 5.

The chain carries TRBV5-1 and TRBJ2-1; 9 nucleotides agree with TRBD1. Unmatched junction bases numbered 2, after V lost 7 bases and J lost 0 bases. The CDR3 is made up of 14 amino acids. From germline, CDR1 is SGHRS and CDR2 YFSETQ. CDR3 sequence reads: CASGGQGSYNEQFF. The CDR3 DNA follows: TGCGCCAGCGGGGGACAGGGCTCCTACAATGAGCAGTTCTTC.

V usage is TRBV10-2 and J usage is TRBJ2-2, with a tentative D call TRBD2 (5 bases). Germline V gives CDR1 WSHSY, CDR2 SAAADI. Deletions cut 6 bases from V and 7 bases from J, with 9 bases between. The CDR3 runs 12 residues. The DNA for the CDR3 is TGCGCCAGCAGGGCCCGGGGCGGGGAGCTGTTTTTT. Amino acid sequence: CASRARGGELFF.

The chain couples TRBV5-4 to TRBJ2-7, with TRBD2 matching 8 bases. The CDR3 has 13 amino acids. Germline V gene data show CDR1 as SGHNT and CDR2 as YYREEE (reference sequence). DNA for the CDR3: TGTGCCAGCAGCTTTGACCAAAGACTAGCGCCGTCTGTA. Protein sequence: CASSFDQRLAPSV.

DNA of the CDR3: TGTGCCAGCAGCTTAGAGGGGGGGCAAGAGACCCAGTACTTC. This translates into CASSLEGGQETQYF. The chain is built from TRBV5-5 and TRBJ2-5, with a weak D call TRBD2 (7 bases). The CDR3 consists of 14 residues. Trimming removed 2 bases from V and 2 bases from J, with 10 bases in between. Germline assignment: CDR1 SGHKS and CDR2 YYEKEE (reference sequence). The variable domain in full, completed from reference TRBV5-5 and TRBJ2-5, reads DAGVTQSPTHLIKTRGQQVTLRCSPISGHKSVSWYQQVLGQGPQFIFQYYEKEERGRGNFPDRFSARQFPNYSSELNVNALLLGDSALYLCASSLEGGQETQYFGPGTRLLVL.

This chain connects TRBV27 to TRBJ2-1, with D tentatively TRBD1 or TRBD2 (5 bases each). The CDR3 is 13 amino acids. Trimming stripped 0 bases from V and 10 bases from J, with 10 bases between. Germline CDR1 reads MNHEY; CDR2 reads SMNVEV (reference sequence). DNA of the CDR3: TGTGCCAGCAGTTTATCGAGAGGGGACGAGCAGTTCTTC. Translating it yields CASSLSRGDEQFF.

The chain has TRBV5-5 and TRBJ1-1; D might be TRBD1 (5 bases). Trimming shortened V by 0 bases and J by 5 bases, and 14 bases separated the two germline ends. This CDR3 comprises 15 residues. CDR1 and CDR2 (germline): SGHKS, YYEKEE (reference sequence). The DNA for the CDR3 is TGTGCCAGCAGCTTGGGGCAGGGAAGGGCGACTGAAGCTTTCTTT. The encoded protein is CASSLGQGRATEAFF.

The gene calls are TRBV11-3 and TRBJ2-1; D ambiguous. Between the trimmed V and J ends, which lost 5 bases and 8 bases, there was a span of 16 bases. This CDR3 has 14 residues. Germline-derived CDR1 and CDR2 are SGHNT and YENEEA. This chain's CDR3 is CASSRGREGDEQFF. In DNA form, the CDR3 reads TGTGCCAGCAGCCGCGGAAGGGAAGGCGATGAGCAGTTCTTC.

CDR3 nucleotides: TGTGCCAGCAGTGGAGGAGGTGGGGCGCTTTTCTATGGCTACACCTTC. Translating gives CASSGGGGALFYGYTF. This chain uses TRBV25-1 with TRBJ1-2, with D perhaps matching TRBD1 (5 bases). V lost 4 bases, J lost 4 bases, and 19 bases lay in between. The CDR3 has 16 amino acids. Germline CDR1 and CDR2: MGHDK and SYGVNS.

The chain links TRBV5-6 to TRBJ2-3; D possibly matches TRBD1 or TRBD2 (5 bases each). Germline loops: CDR1 SGHDT, CDR2 YYEEEE. Trimming stripped 3 bases from V and 2 bases from J, with 13 bases between. CDR3 length equals 15 residues. This CDR3 is CASSSPGPPTDTQYF. The CDR3 coding sequence is TGTGCCAGCAGCTCACCGGGACCTCCCACAGATACGCAGTATTTT.

The rearrangement uses TRBV30 and TRBJ2-7, with D perhaps being TRBD1 or TRBD2 (6 bases each). Germline values: CDR1 GTSNPN, CDR2 SVGIG (reference sequence). V lost 1 base, J lost 7 bases, and 11 bases lay in between. This CDR3 is built from 12 residues. CDR3: CAWSGGTIEQYF. As DNA, the CDR3 is TGTGCCTGGAGTGGCGGGACAATAGAGCAGTACTTC. Looking up the rest from reference TRBV30 and TRBJ2-7 gives the full variable domain: SQTIHQWPATLVQPVGSPLSLECTVEGTSNPNLYWYRQAAGRGLQLLFYSVGIGQISSEVPQNLSASRPQDRQFILSSKKLLLSDSGFYLCAWSGGTIEQYFGPGTRLTVT.